The sequence of this TCR beta chain was determined in a study of T cells in Graves' hyperthyroidism and ophthalmopathy (dated by TCRdb to the late 2010s). Study-wide context: Peripheral blood was sampled at the time of initial diagnosis, prior to any treatment. In several Graves' hyperthyroidism patients, the study also compared T-cell repertoires from thyroid tissue with T-cell repertoires from blood. Once sampling was done, hyperthyroidism patients were given methimazole at a starting dose of 30 mg daily, whereas ophthalmopathy patients were given high-dose intravenous methylprednisolone. TCR Vbeta CDR3 sequencing of fewer than 150 peripheral blood samples (over 40 ophthalmopathy, roughly 74 hyperthyroidism and roughly 17 progressor patients) is reported in the paper. TCR V-J signatures able to tell the groups apart were searched for in a discovery cohort of 100 patients, of whom roughly 42 had Graves' ophthalmopathy and 57 had stable Graves' hyperthyroidism. Whether ophthalmopathy could be predicted prospectively was tested in an independent validation cohort made up of about 18 hyperthyroidism patients plus 17 patients who later progressed to ophthalmopathy. The 95 to 100 discovery patients were randomly split 7:3 into training and test sets.

On this clonotype: Its antigen is still unknown. Base qualities are not provided; no much larger clone lies one nucleotide away.

On the study overall, not on this receptor specifically: During validation, the model predicted progression to ophthalmopathy a median of approximately 7 months ahead of onset, with around 71% sensitivity and around 73% specificity. Sample size was not statistically predetermined, and investigators were not blinded to group allocation. Blood samples also contained most of the expanded thyroid clonotypes (frequency above 0.001), which suggests that blood repertoires may reflect thyroid immune responses. A model built on a 13 V-J signature distinguished ophthalmopathy from stable hyperthyroidism, reaching 87.88% sensitivity and approximately 81% specificity in cross-validation and 80%/75% in testing.

The TCR beta CDR3 regions were amplified from the RNA transcripts. The TCR CDR3 was subjected to a first round of RT-PCR using the HTBI primer set and the Qiagen OneStep RT-PCR kit. Libraries were constructed in a second round of multiplex PCR, after which size selection and purification were carried out. Sequencing of the libraries was done on an Illumina HiSeq2000 using paired-end 100 bp reads. The study's own analysis went as follows. SOAPnuke was used to process the raw data, with reads discarded if the reads contained adapters or uncalled bases, had a mean Phred below 15, or lacked an exact constant-primer or identifier match. High-quality paired reads were merged with COPE v1.2.5, and unique nucleotide sequences were defined as clonotypes. MiTCR v1.1 was used to align the clonotypes against IMGT TRBV, TRBD and TRBJ reference segments. The analysis was restricted to V-J combinations with a frequency above 0.0001, which together covered just over 98% of the repertoires. A TCS score was defined as the ratio of F50 (clonal expansion) to E x V (chaos), with BLOSUM62-based TCRdist applied between CDR3 peptides within each V-J. Welch's t-statistics and random forest reduced approximately 520 V-J features to some 14, which were used in a naive Bayes classifier (R e1071). Clones were called with MiXCR by TCRdb after fastp trimmed the public reads at Q25, and only in-frame beta chains were retained. Rows are unified per CDR3 protein, each entry keeping the most common DNA and genes. These V and J calls originate from TCRdb's pipeline instead of the authors' own analysis. The sample table records about 300,000 distinct CDR3 sequences; around 20% of these occur just once. The biggest ten clones account for about two fifths of the sample.

For this chain, trimming is 6 bases at the V end and 0 bases at the J end, and the number of junction bases without a gene match is 5. The CDR3 has 15 amino acids, counting the end cysteine and phenylalanine. Of the read, only the CDR3 DNA is kept; its 45 bases are in frame from base 1. CDR1 and CDR2, per the germline V gene (reference sequence), are MNHEY and SMNVEV. Ophthalmopathy patients had moderately to severely active disease, Clinical Activity Score of at least 3, NOSPECS grade of at least 4, and duration under 3 months. Exclusion was applied to patients with uncontrolled infections, other autoimmune diseases, pregnancy or lactation. Clinical symptoms, serum thyroxine and TRAb, thyroid ultrasound, and orbital computed tomography formed the basis for the diagnoses. PBMCs were isolated from around 10 ml of fresh peripheral blood by Ficoll-Paque density gradient centrifugation. Total RNA was extracted with Trizol reagent, and quality was checked on an Agilent 2100 Bioanalyzer.

The chain links TRBV27 with TRBJ1-5, with TRBD1 matching 7 junction bases. Specimen: blood. This TCR was recovered from a man aged 50 to 59 with Graves' ophthalmopathy. The DNA is as follows: TGTGCCAGCAGGTCGGACAGGAATAGCAATCAGCCCCAGCATTTT. Its product reads: CASRSDRNSNQPQHF.